The source of this T cell receptor (beta chain) is a study of blood T cell repertoires in COVID-19. In the study overall: T cells, B-cell-depleted T cells, or PBMCs supplied cDNA or gDNA.

This CDR3 has 13 amino acids. TCRdb's table, derived via immunoSEQ multiplex PCR, lists solely in-frame clones and lacks some. The sample shows some 670,000 clones, more than 80% of them seen only once. The V call is TRBV12-2, the J call TRBJ2-7; whether TRBD1, the table's D call, matches the DNA was not checked. TRBV12-2 is marked as a pseudogene. Sequences were obtained from peripheral blood. The origin of this receptor is a woman between 18 and 29 years old with acute or convalescent COVID-19. CDR3: CASRLDATGGQYF. The CDR3 nucleotides are TGTGCAAGTCGCTTAGATGCGACAGGAGGGCAGTACTTC.